This TCR beta chain was recovered during a study of T cell repertoires in cytomegalovirus infection. V lost 0 bases to trimming and J lost 6 bases, with 9 bases between them. The CDR3 has 13 residues. In germline, CDR1 is LNHNV, CDR2 YYDKDF (reference sequence). TCRdb independently ran MiXCR on the reads; one entry per CDR3 protein. The profile covers around 350,000 distinct CDR3 sequences, with 15% to 20% appearing a single time and 7.5% to 9.5% taken by the ten largest. V is TRBV15 and J is TRBJ2-7; D perhaps matches TRBD1 (5 bases). Material for sequencing was PBMCs. The source of this sequence is a human donor in good health (CMV status not recorded). Some clones in this sample may be carry-over from other donors' samples. CDR3 in DNA: TGTGCCACCAGCAGAGAGGGCAGGGCCGAGCAGTACTTC. It specifies CATSREGRAEQYF.